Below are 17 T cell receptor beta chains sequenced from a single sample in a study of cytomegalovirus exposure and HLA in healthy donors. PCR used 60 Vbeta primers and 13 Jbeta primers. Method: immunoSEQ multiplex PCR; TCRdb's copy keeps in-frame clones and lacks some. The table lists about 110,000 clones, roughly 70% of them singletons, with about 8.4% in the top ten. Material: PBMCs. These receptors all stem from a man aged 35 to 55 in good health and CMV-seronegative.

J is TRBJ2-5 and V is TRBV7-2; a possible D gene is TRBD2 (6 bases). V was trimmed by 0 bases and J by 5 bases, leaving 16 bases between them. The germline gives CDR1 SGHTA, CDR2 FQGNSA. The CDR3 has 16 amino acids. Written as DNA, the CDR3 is TGTGCCAGCAGCTTAGCACGGGGTAGGAGGGAGGAGACCCAGTACTTC. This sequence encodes CASSLARGRREETQYF.

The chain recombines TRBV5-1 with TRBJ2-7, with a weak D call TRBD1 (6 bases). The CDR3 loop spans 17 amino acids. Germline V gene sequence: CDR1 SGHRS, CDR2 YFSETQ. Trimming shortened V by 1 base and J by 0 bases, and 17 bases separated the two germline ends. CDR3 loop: CASSLSVSQGSSYEQYF. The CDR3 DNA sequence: TGCGCCAGCAGCTTGTCGGTTTCGCAGGGGAGCTCCTACGAGCAGTACTTC.

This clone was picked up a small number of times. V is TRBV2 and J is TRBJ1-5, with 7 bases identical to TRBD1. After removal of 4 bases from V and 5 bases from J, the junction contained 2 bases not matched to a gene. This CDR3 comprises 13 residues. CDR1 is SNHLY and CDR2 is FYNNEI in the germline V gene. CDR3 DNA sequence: TGTGCCAGCAGTGTGACAGGGTATCAGCCCCAGCATTTT. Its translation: CASSVTGYQPQHF.

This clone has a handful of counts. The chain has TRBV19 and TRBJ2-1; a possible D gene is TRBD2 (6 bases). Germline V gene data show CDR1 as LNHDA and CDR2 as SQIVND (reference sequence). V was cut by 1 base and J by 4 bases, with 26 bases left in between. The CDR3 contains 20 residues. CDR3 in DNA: TGTGCCAGTAGTATAGGCCGGGTTATGCCAGGAGGGACTTTTTACAATGAGCAGTTCTTC. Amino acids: CASSIGRVMPGGTFYNEQFF. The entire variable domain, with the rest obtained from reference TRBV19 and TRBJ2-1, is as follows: DGGITQSPKYLFRKEGQNVTLSCEQNLNHDAMYWYRQDPGQGLRLIYYSQIVNDFQKGDIAEGYSVSREKKESFPLTVTSAQKNPTAFYLCASSIGRVMPGGTFYNEQFFGPGTRLTVL.

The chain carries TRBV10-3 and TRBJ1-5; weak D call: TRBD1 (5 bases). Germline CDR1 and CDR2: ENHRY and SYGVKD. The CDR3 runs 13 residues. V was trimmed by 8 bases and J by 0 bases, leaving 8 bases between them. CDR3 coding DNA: TGTGCCATCTCGACAGATAGCAATCAGCCCCAGCATTTT. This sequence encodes CAISTDSNQPQHF.

The CDR3 DNA is TGTGCCAGTAGTCCCCCGGGACAGGCCCCTCTGTACACCGGGGAGCTGTTTTTT. Translation gives CASSPPGQAPLYTGELFF. The chain recombines TRBV19 with TRBJ2-2, with 8 positions matching TRBD1. V was pared by 5 bases and J by 3 bases, with 14 bases of the junction left unmatched. The CDR3 is 18 residues long. Germline V gives CDR1 LNHDA, CDR2 SQIVND (reference sequence).

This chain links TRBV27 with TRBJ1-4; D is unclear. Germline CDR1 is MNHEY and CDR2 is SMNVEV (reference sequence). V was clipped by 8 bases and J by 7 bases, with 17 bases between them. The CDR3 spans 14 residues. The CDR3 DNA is TGTGCCAGCCCTAGCCAATCGACTGGTGAAAAACTGTTTTTT. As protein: CASPSQSTGEKLFF. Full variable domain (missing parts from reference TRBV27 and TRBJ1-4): EAQVTQNPRYLITVTGKKLTVTCSQNMNHEYMSWYRQDPGLGLRQIYYSMNVEVTDKGDVPEGYKVSRKEKRNFPLILESPSPNQTSLYFCASPSQSTGEKLFFGSGTQLSVL.

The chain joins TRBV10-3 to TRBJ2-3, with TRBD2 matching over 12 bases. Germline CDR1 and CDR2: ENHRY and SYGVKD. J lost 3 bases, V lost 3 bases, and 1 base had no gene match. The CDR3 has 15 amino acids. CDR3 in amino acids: CAISELAGGTDTQYF. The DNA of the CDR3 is TGTGCCATCAGTGAACTAGCGGGGGGTACAGATACGCAGTATTTT.

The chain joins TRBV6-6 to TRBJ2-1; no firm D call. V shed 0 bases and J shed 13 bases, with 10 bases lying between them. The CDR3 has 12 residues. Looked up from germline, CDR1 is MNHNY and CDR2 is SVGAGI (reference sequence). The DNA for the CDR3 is TGTGCCAGCAGTTACTCGAGCGAACCCCAGTTCTTC. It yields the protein CASSYSSEPQFF.

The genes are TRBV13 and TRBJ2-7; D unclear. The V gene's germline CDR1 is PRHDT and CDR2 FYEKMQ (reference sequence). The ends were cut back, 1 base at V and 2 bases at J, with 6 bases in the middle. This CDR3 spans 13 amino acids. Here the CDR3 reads CASSLAGTYEQYF. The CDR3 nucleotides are TGTGCCAGCAGCTTAGCAGGAACCTACGAGCAGTACTTC.

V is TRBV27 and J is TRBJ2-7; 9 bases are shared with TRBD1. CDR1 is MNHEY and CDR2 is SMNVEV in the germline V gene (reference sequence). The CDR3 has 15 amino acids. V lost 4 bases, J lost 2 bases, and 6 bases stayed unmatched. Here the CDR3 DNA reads TGTGCCAGCAGTTATGCCGGGACAGGGACCTACGAGCAGTACTTC. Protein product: CASSYAGTGTYEQYF.

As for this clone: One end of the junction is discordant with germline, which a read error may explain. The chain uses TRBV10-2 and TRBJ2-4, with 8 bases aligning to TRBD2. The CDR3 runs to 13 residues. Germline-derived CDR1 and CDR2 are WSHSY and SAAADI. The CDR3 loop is CASMSGGKSIQYF. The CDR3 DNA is TGCGCCAGCATGTCGGGGGGGAAAAGCATTCAGTACTTC.

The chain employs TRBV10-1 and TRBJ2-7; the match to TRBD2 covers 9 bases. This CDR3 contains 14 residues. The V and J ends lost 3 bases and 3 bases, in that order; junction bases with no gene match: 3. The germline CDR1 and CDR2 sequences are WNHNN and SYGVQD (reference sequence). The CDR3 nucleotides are TGCGCCAGCAGTGAAATAGCGGGGGTCTACGAGCAGTACTTC. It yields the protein CASSEIAGVYEQYF.

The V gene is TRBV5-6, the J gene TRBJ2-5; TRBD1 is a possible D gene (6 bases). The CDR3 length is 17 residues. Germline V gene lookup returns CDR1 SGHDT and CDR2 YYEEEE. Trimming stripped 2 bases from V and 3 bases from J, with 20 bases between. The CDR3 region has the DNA TGTGCCAGCAGCTTAACCCCCGGGACACAGAAGGAAGAGACCCAGTACTTC. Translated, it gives CASSLTPGTQKEETQYF. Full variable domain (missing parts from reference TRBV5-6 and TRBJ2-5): DAGVTQSPTHLIKTRGQQVTLRCSPKSGHDTVSWYQQALGQGPQFIFQYYEEEERQRGNFPDRFSGHQFPNYSSELNVNALLLGDSALYLCASSLTPGTQKEETQYFGPGTRLLVL.

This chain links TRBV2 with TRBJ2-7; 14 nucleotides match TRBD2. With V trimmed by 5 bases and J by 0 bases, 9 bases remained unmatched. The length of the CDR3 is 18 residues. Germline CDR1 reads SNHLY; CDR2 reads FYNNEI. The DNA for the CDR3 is TGTGCCAGCAGTCCCGGGACTAGCGGGGGCTCCAGCTCCTACGAGCAGTACTTC. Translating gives CASSPGTSGGSSSYEQYF.

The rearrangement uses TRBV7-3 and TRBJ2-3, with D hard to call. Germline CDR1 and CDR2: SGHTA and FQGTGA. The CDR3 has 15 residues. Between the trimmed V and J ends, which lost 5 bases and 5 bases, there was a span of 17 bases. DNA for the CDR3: TGTGCCAGCAGCCCCAATGCAGGCCTGAGAGATACGCAGTATTTT. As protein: CASSPNAGLRDTQYF.

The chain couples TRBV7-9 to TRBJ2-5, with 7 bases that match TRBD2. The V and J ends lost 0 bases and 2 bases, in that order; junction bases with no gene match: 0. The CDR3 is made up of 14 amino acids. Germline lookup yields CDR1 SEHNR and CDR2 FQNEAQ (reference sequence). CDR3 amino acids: CASSLAGGQETQYF. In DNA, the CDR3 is TGTGCCAGCAGCTTAGCGGGGGGGCAAGAGACCCAGTACTTC.